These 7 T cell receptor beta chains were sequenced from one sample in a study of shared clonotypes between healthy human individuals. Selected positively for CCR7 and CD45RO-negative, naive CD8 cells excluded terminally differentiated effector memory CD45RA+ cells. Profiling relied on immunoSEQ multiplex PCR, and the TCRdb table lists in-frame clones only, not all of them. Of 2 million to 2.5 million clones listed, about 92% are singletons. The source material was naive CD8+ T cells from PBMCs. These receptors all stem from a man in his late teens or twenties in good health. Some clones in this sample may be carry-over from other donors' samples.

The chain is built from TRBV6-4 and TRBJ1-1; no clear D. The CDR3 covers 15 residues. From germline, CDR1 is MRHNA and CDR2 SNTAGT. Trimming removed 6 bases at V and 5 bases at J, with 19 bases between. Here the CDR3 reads CASSPVSGSKTEAFF. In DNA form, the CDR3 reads TGTGCCAGCAGCCCCGTGAGTGGGTCGAAAACTGAAGCTTTCTTT.

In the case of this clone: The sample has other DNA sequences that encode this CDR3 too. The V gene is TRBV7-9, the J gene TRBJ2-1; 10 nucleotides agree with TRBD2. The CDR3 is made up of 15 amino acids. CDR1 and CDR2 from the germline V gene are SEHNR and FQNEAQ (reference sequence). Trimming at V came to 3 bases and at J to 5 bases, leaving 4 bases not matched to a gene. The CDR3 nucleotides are TGTGCCAGCAGCTTTGGCCTAGCGGGAGACAATGAGCAGTTCTTC. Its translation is CASSFGLAGDNEQFF.

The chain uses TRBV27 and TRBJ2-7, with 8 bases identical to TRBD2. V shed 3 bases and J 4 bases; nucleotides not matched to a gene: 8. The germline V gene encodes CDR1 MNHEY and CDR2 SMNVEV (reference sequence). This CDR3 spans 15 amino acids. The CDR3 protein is CASSFAGAGAYEQYF. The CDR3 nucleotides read TGTGCCAGCAGTTTCGCGGGAGCGGGAGCTTACGAGCAGTACTTC.

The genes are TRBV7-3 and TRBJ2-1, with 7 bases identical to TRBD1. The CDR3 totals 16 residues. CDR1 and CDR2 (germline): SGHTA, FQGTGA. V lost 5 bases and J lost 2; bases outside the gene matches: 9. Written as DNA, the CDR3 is TGTGCCAGCAGCCCCCGGGACAGTAAGCCCTACAATGAGCAGTTCTTC. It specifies CASSPRDSKPYNEQFF.

CDR3 DNA sequence: TGTGCCAGTAGTAACCCCGGACAGGCAATAGAAGCTTTCTTT. The encoded protein is CASSNPGQAIEAFF. J is TRBJ1-1 and V is TRBV19; 7 nucleotides line up with TRBD1. Germline-derived CDR1 and CDR2 are LNHDA and SQIVND (reference sequence). V shed 4 bases, J shed 8 bases, and the junction held 10 bases outside the gene matches. The CDR3 is 14 amino acids.

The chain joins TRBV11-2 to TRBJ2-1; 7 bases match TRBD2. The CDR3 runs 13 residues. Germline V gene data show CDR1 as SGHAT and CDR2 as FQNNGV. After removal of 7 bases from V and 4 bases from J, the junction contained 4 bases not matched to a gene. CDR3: CASKPGGYNEQFF. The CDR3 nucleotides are TGTGCCAGCAAGCCGGGAGGTTACAATGAGCAGTTCTTC.

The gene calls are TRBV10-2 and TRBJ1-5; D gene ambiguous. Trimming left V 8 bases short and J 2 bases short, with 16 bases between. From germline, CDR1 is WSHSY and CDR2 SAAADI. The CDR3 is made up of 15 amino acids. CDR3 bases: TGCGCCAGCCAGGAGATATCCGCCCGCAATCAGCCCCAGCATTTT. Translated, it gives CASQEISARNQPQHF.